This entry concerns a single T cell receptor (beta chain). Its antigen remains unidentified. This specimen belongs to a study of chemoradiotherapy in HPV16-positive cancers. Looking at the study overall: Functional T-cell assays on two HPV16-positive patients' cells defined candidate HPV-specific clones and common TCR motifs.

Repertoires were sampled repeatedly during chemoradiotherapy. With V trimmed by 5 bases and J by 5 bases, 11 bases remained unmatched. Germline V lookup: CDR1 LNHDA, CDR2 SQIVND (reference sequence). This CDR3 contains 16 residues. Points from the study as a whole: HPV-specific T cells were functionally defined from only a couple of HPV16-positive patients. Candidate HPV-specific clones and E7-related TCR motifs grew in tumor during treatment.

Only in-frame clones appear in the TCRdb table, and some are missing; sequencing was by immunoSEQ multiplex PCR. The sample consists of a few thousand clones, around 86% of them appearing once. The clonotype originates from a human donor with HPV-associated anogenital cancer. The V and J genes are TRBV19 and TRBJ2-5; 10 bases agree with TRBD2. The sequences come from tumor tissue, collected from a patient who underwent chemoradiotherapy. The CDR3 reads CASSPTRSGRGETQYF. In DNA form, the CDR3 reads TGTGCCAGTAGTCCAACCCGGAGCGGGAGGGGGGAGACCCAGTACTTC.